A selection of T cell receptor beta chains follows, all from one sample in a study of cytomegalovirus exposure and HLA in healthy donors. Profiled with immunoSEQ multiplex PCR; TCRdb holds only in-frame clones, not every one. This table holds fewer than 110,000 clones. The sequencing sample was made of PBMCs. These receptor sequences come from a man aged 35 to 55 in good health and CMV-seronegative. Each CDR3 is given with its conserved first and last residue. Fields, in order: CDR3 length, V gene, J gene, D gene, CDR3 DNA, CDR3 protein. D genes are given only for firm matches.

cdr3_length: 18; v_call: TRBV28; j_call: TRBJ2-1; d_call: TRBD2; cdr3_nt: TGTGCCAGCAGTTTAGTGGATCTCGGGAGGGTATCGGTCGATGAGCAGTTCTTC; cdr3_aa: CASSLVDLGRVSVDEQFF
cdr3_length: 15; v_call: TRBV6-1; j_call: TRBJ1-4; d_call: -; cdr3_nt: TGTGCCAGCAGTGAGCGGCGGGCCTTTTATGAAAAACTGTTTTTT; cdr3_aa: CASSERRAFYEKLFF
cdr3_length: 14; v_call: TRBV7-2; j_call: TRBJ1-1; d_call: -; cdr3_nt: TGTGCCAGCAGCTTAGGTGAGGCATACACTGAAGCTTTCTTT; cdr3_aa: CASSLGEAYTEAFF
cdr3_length: 13; v_call: TRBV7-2; j_call: TRBJ2-2; d_call: -; cdr3_nt: TGTGCCAGCAGCTTAGCATACCCCGGGGAGCTATTTTTT; cdr3_aa: CASSLAYPGELFF
cdr3_length: 14; v_call: TRBV6-6; j_call: TRBJ2-1; d_call: -; cdr3_nt: TGTGCCAGCAGTCGAGCCTCGGGACTCGATGAGCAGTTCTTC; cdr3_aa: CASSRASGLDEQFF
cdr3_length: 14; v_call: TRBV7-2; j_call: TRBJ2-7; d_call: TRBD1; cdr3_nt: TGTGCCAGCAGCTGGAAGACAGGGTTCTACGAGCAGTACTTC; cdr3_aa: CASSWKTGFYEQYF
cdr3_length: 14; v_call: TRBV27; j_call: TRBJ2-5; d_call: -; cdr3_nt: TGTGCCAGCAGTTTCGCGGCAAGTCAAGAGACCCAGTACTTC; cdr3_aa: CASSFAASQETQYF
cdr3_length: 17; v_call: TRBV10-2; j_call: TRBJ2-2; d_call: TRBD1; cdr3_nt: TGCGCCAGCAGTGCGGTTTGGGACAGGGGGCACACCGGGGAGCTGTTTTTT; cdr3_aa: CASSAVWDRGHTGELFF
cdr3_length: 14; v_call: TRBV7-7; j_call: TRBJ2-3; d_call: -; cdr3_nt: TGTGCCAGCAGCTCCCAGGGTAGCACAGATACGCAGTATTTT; cdr3_aa: CASSSQGSTDTQYF
cdr3_length: 14; v_call: TRBV28; j_call: TRBJ2-1; d_call: -; cdr3_nt: TGTGCCAGCAGGACTGGATTTTGGGAGAATGAGCAGTTCTTC; cdr3_aa: CASRTGFWENEQFF
cdr3_length: 13; v_call: TRBV7-9; j_call: TRBJ1-1; d_call: TRBD1; cdr3_nt: TGTGCCAGCAGCTTAGAGGGGACAGGGGAAGCTTTCTTT; cdr3_aa: CASSLEGTGEAFF
cdr3_length: 18; v_call: TRBV7-8; j_call: TRBJ2-4; d_call: -; cdr3_nt: TGTGCCAGCAGCTTAGCGCTCGGGCAGGGTACCGCCAAAAACATTCAGTACTTC; cdr3_aa: CASSLALGQGTAKNIQYF
cdr3_length: 15; v_call: TRBV29-1; j_call: TRBJ2-7; d_call: TRBD1; cdr3_nt: TGCAGCGCCAAGGGGGACGGGACAGGGACCTACGAGCAGTACTTC; cdr3_aa: CSAKGDGTGTYEQYF
cdr3_length: 15; v_call: TRBV19; j_call: TRBJ2-6; d_call: -; cdr3_nt: TGTGCCAGTAGTAGCCAGGGGACTGGGGCCAACGTCCTGACTTTC; cdr3_aa: CASSSQGTGANVLTF
cdr3_length: 15; v_call: TRBV29-1; j_call: TRBJ1-1; d_call: TRBD1; cdr3_nt: TGCAGCGCTAGACAGGGGCTTCAGGCGAACACTGAAGCTTTCTTT; cdr3_aa: CSARQGLQANTEAFF
cdr3_length: 16; v_call: TRBV9; j_call: TRBJ1-1; d_call: -; cdr3_nt: TGTGCCAGCAGCGTAGGAAGTGATTGGCAGGGGAGTGAAGCTTTCTTT; cdr3_aa: CASSVGSDWQGSEAFF
cdr3_length: 17; v_call: TRBV28; j_call: TRBJ2-7; d_call: TRBD2; cdr3_nt: TGTGCCAGCAGAGACCTTTTAGCGGGAGCTAACTCCTACGAGCAGTACTTC; cdr3_aa: CASRDLLAGANSYEQYF
cdr3_length: 14; v_call: TRBV18; j_call: TRBJ1-1; d_call: TRBD1; cdr3_nt: TGTGCCAGCTTAAACGACAGGGGAGACACTGAAGCTTTCTTT; cdr3_aa: CASLNDRGDTEAFF
cdr3_length: 15; v_call: TRBV4-1; j_call: TRBJ2-1; d_call: TRBD2; cdr3_nt: TGCGCCAGCAGCCCGACCAGCGGGAGTTACAATGAGCAGTTCTTC; cdr3_aa: CASSPTSGSYNEQFF
cdr3_length: 14; v_call: TRBV27; j_call: TRBJ1-5; d_call: -; cdr3_nt: TGTGCCAGCAGTTTAAGGGGGTTCAATCAGCCCCAGCATTTT; cdr3_aa: CASSLRGFNQPQHF
cdr3_length: 17; v_call: TRBV13; j_call: TRBJ1-1; d_call: -; cdr3_nt: TGTGCCAGCAGCCACACTACCTTCGGACTGGGGTGGACTGAAGCTTTCTTT; cdr3_aa: CASSHTTFGLGWTEAFF
cdr3_length: 14; v_call: TRBV4-1; j_call: TRBJ2-1; d_call: -; cdr3_nt: TGCGCCAGCAGCCAAGAAATCAGGCTCGCGGAGCAGTTCTTC; cdr3_aa: CASSQEIRLAEQFF
cdr3_length: 19; v_call: TRBV5-3; j_call: TRBJ2-3; d_call: -; cdr3_nt: TGTGCCAGAAGCTTGGTCAGGCTTCCCCAGGTCCCGAGCACAGATACGCAGTATTTT; cdr3_aa: CARSLVRLPQVPSTDTQYF
cdr3_length: 14; v_call: TRBV28; j_call: TRBJ2-7; d_call: TRBD1; cdr3_nt: TGTGCCAGCAGGACAGGGACCGTCTCCTACGAGCAGTACTTC; cdr3_aa: CASRTGTVSYEQYF
cdr3_length: 17; v_call: TRBV9; j_call: TRBJ2-7; d_call: TRBD2; cdr3_nt: TGTGCCAGCAGCGAGAGATTGACTAGCGGGGGGGCCTACGAGCAGTACTTC; cdr3_aa: CASSERLTSGGAYEQYF
cdr3_length: 13; v_call: TRBV19; j_call: TRBJ1-1; d_call: TRBD1; cdr3_nt: TGTGCCAGTTGGAAACAGGGGGACACTGAAGCTTTCTTT; cdr3_aa: CASWKQGDTEAFF
cdr3_length: 16; v_call: TRBV5-1; j_call: TRBJ2-1; d_call: TRBD1; cdr3_nt: TGCGCCAGCAGCAGTGGGACAGCCCGAAGCTACAATGAGCAGTTCTTC; cdr3_aa: CASSSGTARSYNEQFF
cdr3_length: 13; v_call: TRBV5-1; j_call: TRBJ2-7; d_call: TRBD1; cdr3_nt: TGCGCCAGCAGCTTGAGGGACAGGGGCGAGCAGTACTTC; cdr3_aa: CASSLRDRGEQYF
cdr3_length: 16; v_call: TRBV27; j_call: TRBJ2-1; d_call: -; cdr3_nt: TGTGCCAGCAGTTCCCTAGGTGGGGGCAGAGGCAATGAGCAGTTCTTC; cdr3_aa: CASSSLGGGRGNEQFF
cdr3_length: 14; v_call: TRBV30; j_call: TRBJ1-5; d_call: -; cdr3_nt: TGTGCCTGGAGAGATGCGGGGGCCAATCAGCCCCAGCATTTT; cdr3_aa: CAWRDAGANQPQHF
cdr3_length: 13; v_call: TRBV11-3; j_call: TRBJ2-5; d_call: -; cdr3_nt: TGTGCCAGCAGCAGGGGTCCTCAAGAGACCCAGTACTTC; cdr3_aa: CASSRGPQETQYF
cdr3_length: 16; v_call: TRBV9; j_call: TRBJ2-7; d_call: TRBD2; cdr3_nt: TGTGCCAGCAGCGTAGCTGGGTCTAGCGGTATCTACGAGCAGTACTTC; cdr3_aa: CASSVAGSSGIYEQYF
cdr3_length: 16; v_call: TRBV13; j_call: TRBJ1-4; d_call: TRBD1; cdr3_nt: TGTGCCAGCAGCTTGGAAGAAGGGGGCGGTGGGGAAAAACTGTTTTTT; cdr3_aa: CASSLEEGGGGEKLFF
cdr3_length: 14; v_call: TRBV7-2; j_call: TRBJ2-5; d_call: TRBD2; cdr3_nt: TGTGCCAGCAGCTTAGCGGGGGGGAAAGAGACCCAGTACTTC; cdr3_aa: CASSLAGGKETQYF
cdr3_length: 14; v_call: TRBV27; j_call: TRBJ2-7; d_call: -; cdr3_nt: TGTGCCAGCAGGCCCCAGGTAGGGGACTACGAGCAGTACTTC; cdr3_aa: CASRPQVGDYEQYF
cdr3_length: 16; v_call: TRBV6-5; j_call: TRBJ2-1; d_call: TRBD2; cdr3_nt: TGTGCCAGCAGTTCCCGTGGCGGGGGGGCAAACAATGAGCAGTTCTTC; cdr3_aa: CASSSRGGGANNEQFF
cdr3_length: 15; v_call: TRBV6-5; j_call: TRBJ2-1; d_call: TRBD1; cdr3_nt: TGTGCCAGCAGTAGACAGGGGCCGAACTACAATGAGCAGTTCTTC; cdr3_aa: CASSRQGPNYNEQFF
cdr3_length: 15; v_call: TRBV14; j_call: TRBJ2-1; d_call: TRBD2; cdr3_nt: TGTGCCAGCAGCCAGCCGGGACTACCCTACAATGAGCAGTTCTTC; cdr3_aa: CASSQPGLPYNEQFF
cdr3_length: 14; v_call: TRBV7-2; j_call: TRBJ2-7; d_call: TRBD2; cdr3_nt: TGTGCCAGTACGGGCGGGAGGGCCTTCTACGAGCAGTACTTC; cdr3_aa: CASTGGRAFYEQYF
cdr3_length: 16; v_call: TRBV5-1; j_call: TRBJ2-1; d_call: TRBD2; cdr3_nt: TGCGCCAGCAGCTTGGGAAACAGCGGGGCGGTGAATGAGCAGTTCTTC; cdr3_aa: CASSLGNSGAVNEQFF
cdr3_length: 13; v_call: TRBV5-6; j_call: TRBJ2-7; d_call: -; cdr3_nt: TGTGCCAGCAGCTTGCTTAGTACCTACGAGCAGTACTTC; cdr3_aa: CASSLLSTYEQYF
cdr3_length: 15; v_call: TRBV28; j_call: TRBJ1-1; d_call: -; cdr3_nt: TGTGCCAGCAGTAACGCTAAAAGGGGTTACACTGAAGCTTTCTTT; cdr3_aa: CASSNAKRGYTEAFF
cdr3_length: 12; v_call: TRBV5-1; j_call: TRBJ2-7; d_call: -; cdr3_nt: TGCGCCAGCAGCCCACAGGGTTACGAGCAGTACTTC; cdr3_aa: CASSPQGYEQYF
cdr3_length: 14; v_call: TRBV19; j_call: TRBJ2-1; d_call: TRBD2; cdr3_nt: TGTGCCAGTAATGGACTAGCCGGGAAGAATGAGCAGTTCTTC; cdr3_aa: CASNGLAGKNEQFF
cdr3_length: 15; v_call: TRBV5-1; j_call: TRBJ2-7; d_call: TRBD1; cdr3_nt: TGCGCCAGCAGCCAAGGGACAGCCGCCCCCTACGAGCAGTACTTC; cdr3_aa: CASSQGTAAPYEQYF
cdr3_length: 15; v_call: TRBV28; j_call: TRBJ2-3; d_call: TRBD1; cdr3_nt: TGTGCCAGCAGCTCCGGGACAGGGTACACAGATACGCAGTATTTT; cdr3_aa: CASSSGTGYTDTQYF
cdr3_length: 12; v_call: TRBV6-4; j_call: TRBJ1-4; d_call: TRBD1; cdr3_nt: TGTGCCAGTAAGGGTACAGGGGGCAAGCTGTTTTTT; cdr3_aa: CASKGTGGKLFF
cdr3_length: 13; v_call: TRBV5-6; j_call: TRBJ2-7; d_call: -; cdr3_nt: TGTGCCAGCAGAAAGGGGTTCGCCTACGAGCAGTACTTC; cdr3_aa: CASRKGFAYEQYF
cdr3_length: 14; v_call: TRBV13; j_call: TRBJ1-5; d_call: -; cdr3_nt: TGTGCCAGCAGCTTAGGCGGCAGTCCCGACTCCCAGCATTTT; cdr3_aa: CASSLGGSPDSQHF
cdr3_length: 13; v_call: TRBV27; j_call: TRBJ1-1; d_call: -; cdr3_nt: TGTGCCAGCAGTTTATCGGCGGCCACTGAAGCTTTCTTT; cdr3_aa: CASSLSAATEAFF
cdr3_length: 14; v_call: TRBV29-1; j_call: TRBJ1-3; d_call: TRBD1; cdr3_nt: TGCAGCGTTGAGTTAGGGGACAGGCCGAACACCATATATTTT; cdr3_aa: CSVELGDRPNTIYF
cdr3_length: 13; v_call: TRBV29-1; j_call: TRBJ1-2; d_call: -; cdr3_nt: TGCAGCGTGACGGACTTATTTAACTATGGCTACACCTTC; cdr3_aa: CSVTDLFNYGYTF
cdr3_length: 18; v_call: TRBV4-2; j_call: TRBJ2-7; d_call: TRBD1; cdr3_nt: TGTGCCAGCAGCCACCCCCTGGATGGGGGACAGTCGCGTTACGAGCAGTACTTC; cdr3_aa: CASSHPLDGGQSRYEQYF
cdr3_length: 14; v_call: TRBV7-6; j_call: TRBJ2-5; d_call: -; cdr3_nt: TGTGCCAGCAGCCCCAGGGGGGTCCAAGAGACCCAGTACTTC; cdr3_aa: CASSPRGVQETQYF
cdr3_length: 17; v_call: TRBV12-5; j_call: TRBJ2-1; d_call: TRBD2; cdr3_nt: TGTGCTAGTGGTTTGGTACTTGGGGGGGGGTCCTACAATGAGCAGTTCTTC; cdr3_aa: CASGLVLGGGSYNEQFF
cdr3_length: 15; v_call: TRBV7-7; j_call: TRBJ2-5; d_call: TRBD1; cdr3_nt: TGTGCCAGCAGCCAAGCCGGGACAGGGAGGGAGACCCAGTACTTC; cdr3_aa: CASSQAGTGRETQYF
cdr3_length: 15; v_call: TRBV10-3; j_call: TRBJ1-5; d_call: TRBD1; cdr3_nt: TGTGCCACGGAAAAAGACAGGGGAAGCAATCAGCCCCAGCATTTT; cdr3_aa: CATEKDRGSNQPQHF
cdr3_length: 16; v_call: TRBV30; j_call: TRBJ2-1; d_call: TRBD2; cdr3_nt: TGTGCCTGGAGTGTAGGTCTAGCGGGGGGCCGGGGTGAGCAGTTCTTC; cdr3_aa: CAWSVGLAGGRGEQFF